The present TCR beta chain was sequenced within a study of somatic mutations in cytotoxic T cells in rheumatoid arthritis. Study results and caveats: Clonality of CD8+ T cells, which was compared between rheumatoid arthritis patients and age-matched healthy controls, did not differ significantly. Antigens targeted by the expanded CD8+ clones were unknown. For patients with rheumatoid arthritis, CD8+ clonality went up with age, while healthy controls showed no such change.

Sequencing used immunoSEQ multiplex PCR; TCRdb keeps in-frame clones, though not all of them. This table has roughly 5,000 clones, about 72% appearing once. Concerning this clone: What it binds is unknown.

CDR1 and CDR2 from the germline V gene are LNHDA and SQIVND (reference sequence). The V gene end was trimmed by 3 bases and the J gene end by 1 base; junction bases not matched to a gene: 3. The CDR3 spans 15 residues. The J gene is TRBJ2-3, the V gene TRBV19; 8 bases agree with TRBD2. The sequencing input was CD8+ T cells sorted from blood. The TCR comes from an adult with rheumatoid arthritis. DNA of the CDR3: TGTGCCAGTAGTATCCTAGCGGGTGGCACAGATACGCAGTATTTT. Its translation: CASSILAGGTDTQYF.